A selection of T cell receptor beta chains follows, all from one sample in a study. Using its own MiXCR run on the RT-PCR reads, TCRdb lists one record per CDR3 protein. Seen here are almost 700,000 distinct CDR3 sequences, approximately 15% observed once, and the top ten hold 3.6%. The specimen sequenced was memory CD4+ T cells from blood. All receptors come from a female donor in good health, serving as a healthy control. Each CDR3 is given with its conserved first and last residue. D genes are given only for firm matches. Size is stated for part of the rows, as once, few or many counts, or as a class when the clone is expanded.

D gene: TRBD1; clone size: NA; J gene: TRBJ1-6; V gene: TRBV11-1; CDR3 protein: CASSLGQGPSPLHF; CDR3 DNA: TGTGCCAGCAGCTTAGGACAGGGGCCCTCACCCCTCCACTTT
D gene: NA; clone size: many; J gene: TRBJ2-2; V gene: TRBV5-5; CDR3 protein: CASSRMGGGELFF; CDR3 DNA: TGTGCCAGCAGCCGTATGGGAGGCGGGGAGCTGTTTTTT
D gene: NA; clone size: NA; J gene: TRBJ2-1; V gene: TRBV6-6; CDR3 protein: CASSRGQSNNEQFF; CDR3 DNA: TGTGCCAGCAGTCGGGGGCAGAGTAACAATGAGCAGTTCTTC
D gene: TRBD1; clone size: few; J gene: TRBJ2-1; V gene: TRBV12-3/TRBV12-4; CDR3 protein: CASSRTGPVSEQFF; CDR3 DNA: TGTGCCAGCAGCAGGACAGGGCCCGTGTCGGAGCAGTTCTTC
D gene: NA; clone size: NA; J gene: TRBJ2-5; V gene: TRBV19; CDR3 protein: CASSADRIRGTQYF; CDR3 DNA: TGTGCCAGTAGTGCAGACAGGATTAGAGGGACCCAGTACTTC
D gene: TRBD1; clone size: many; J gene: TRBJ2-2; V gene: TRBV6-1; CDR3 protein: CASSAYTGQGNFGELFF; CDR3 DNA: TGTGCCAGCAGTGCTTATACGGGACAGGGTAACTTCGGGGAGCTGTTTTTT
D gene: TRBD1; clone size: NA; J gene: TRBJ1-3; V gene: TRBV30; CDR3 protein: CAWSGTGYGNTIYF; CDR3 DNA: TGTGCCTGGAGTGGGACAGGATATGGAAACACCATATATTTT
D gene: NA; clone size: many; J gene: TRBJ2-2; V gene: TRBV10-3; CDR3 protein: CAIRGNGELFF; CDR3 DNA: TGTGCCATCAGGGGAAACGGGGAGCTGTTTTTT
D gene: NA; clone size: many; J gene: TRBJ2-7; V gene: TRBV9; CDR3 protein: CASSVAPGASYEQYF; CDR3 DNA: TGTGCCAGCAGCGTAGCTCCGGGGGCATCCTACGAGCAGTACTTC
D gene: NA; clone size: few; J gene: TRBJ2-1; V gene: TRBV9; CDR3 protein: CASSAPGPTYNEQFF; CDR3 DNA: TGTGCCAGCAGCGCTCCGGGTCCTACCTACAATGAGCAGTTCTTC
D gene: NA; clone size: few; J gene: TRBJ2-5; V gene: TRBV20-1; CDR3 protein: CSAPASRKNQETQYF; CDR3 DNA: TGCAGTGCTCCGGCAAGCCGAAAAAACCAAGAGACCCAGTACTTC
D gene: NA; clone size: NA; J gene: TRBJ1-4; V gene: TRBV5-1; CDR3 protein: CASSAGLNLGGEKLFF; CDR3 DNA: TGCGCCAGCAGCGCGGGACTCAACTTGGGCGGTGAAAAACTGTTTTTT
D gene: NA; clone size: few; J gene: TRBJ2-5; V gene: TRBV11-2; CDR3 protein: CASSVVPHRETQYF; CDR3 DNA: TGTGCCAGCAGCGTTGTCCCTCATCGGGAGACCCAGTACTTC
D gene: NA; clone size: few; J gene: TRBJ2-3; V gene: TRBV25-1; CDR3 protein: CASSTQLGADTQYF; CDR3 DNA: TGTGCCAGCAGTACCCAGCTGGGTGCAGATACGCAGTATTTT
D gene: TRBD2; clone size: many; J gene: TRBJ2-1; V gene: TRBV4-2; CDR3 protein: CASSQTSGNEQFF; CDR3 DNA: TGTGCCAGCAGCCAAACTAGCGGCAATGAGCAGTTCTTC
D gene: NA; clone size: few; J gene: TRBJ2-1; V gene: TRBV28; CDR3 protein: CASSPGTPTRPGEQFF; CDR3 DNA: TGTGCCAGCAGCCCCGGGACCCCGACCCGTCCGGGAGAGCAGTTCTTC
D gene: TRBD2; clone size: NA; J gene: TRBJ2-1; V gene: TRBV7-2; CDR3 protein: CASSLVGSGVLNEQFF; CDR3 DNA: TGTGCCAGCAGCTTAGTCGGTAGCGGGGTCCTGAATGAGCAGTTCTTC
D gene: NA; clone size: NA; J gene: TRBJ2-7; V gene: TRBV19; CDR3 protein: CASSRDGTSYEQYF; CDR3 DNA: TGTGCCAGTAGCCGGGACGGAACCTCCTACGAGCAGTACTTC
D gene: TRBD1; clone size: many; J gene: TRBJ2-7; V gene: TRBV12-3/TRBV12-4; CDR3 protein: CASSLGQGDTYEQYF; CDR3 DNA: TGTGCCAGCAGCCTTGGACAGGGGGACACCTACGAGCAGTACTTC